This TCR beta chain derives from a study of OX40 agonist ivuxolimab in advanced cancers. Study background: The group had a mean age of approximately 60 years, ranged from about 20 to 79, and was around 82% male. Three individuals attained partial responses, comprising one hepatocellular carcinoma case and two cutaneous melanoma cases.

This CDR3 region has 15 residues. Germline V gives CDR1 ENHRY, CDR2 SYGVKD. V gave up 4 bases and J gave up 1 base, with 11 bases separating them. Patients were excluded for autoimmune disease history or systemic immunosuppression. Some clones are missing from TCRdb's copy, which holds only in-frame ones; the method was immunoSEQ multiplex PCR. In the table there are 30,000 to 40,000 clones, around 83% of which are singletons. This TCR came from an adult with an advanced solid tumor such as melanoma, head and neck, liver or kidney cancer. The specimen was CD4+ or CD8+ T cells sorted from blood, collected in a trial of the OX40 agonist ivuxolimab. The genes are TRBV10-3 and TRBJ2-4; the D call may be TRBD1 or TRBD2 (6 bases each). CDR3 in amino acids: CAISGEGGAKNIQYF. CDR3 coding DNA: TGTGCCATCAGTGGCGAAGGGGGGGCCAAAAACATTCAGTACTTC.